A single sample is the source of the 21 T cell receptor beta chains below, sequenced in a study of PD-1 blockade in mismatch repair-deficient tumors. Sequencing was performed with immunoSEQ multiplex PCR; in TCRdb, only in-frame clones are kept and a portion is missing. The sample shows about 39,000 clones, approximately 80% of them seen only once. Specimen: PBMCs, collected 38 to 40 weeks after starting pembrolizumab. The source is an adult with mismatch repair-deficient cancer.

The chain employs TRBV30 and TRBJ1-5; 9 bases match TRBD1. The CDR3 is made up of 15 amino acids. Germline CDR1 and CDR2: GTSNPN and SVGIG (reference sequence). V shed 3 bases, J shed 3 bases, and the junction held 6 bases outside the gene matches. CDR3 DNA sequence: TGTGCCTGGAGACTGACAGGGGGACACAATCAGCCCCAGCATTTT. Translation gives CAWRLTGGHNQPQHF.

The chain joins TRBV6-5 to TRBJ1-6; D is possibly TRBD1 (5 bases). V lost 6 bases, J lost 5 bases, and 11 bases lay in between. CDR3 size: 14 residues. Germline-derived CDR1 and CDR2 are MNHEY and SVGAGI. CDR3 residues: CASSRGSHNSPLHF. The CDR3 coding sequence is TGTGCCAGCAGCCGGGGGTCTCATAATTCACCCCTCCACTTT.

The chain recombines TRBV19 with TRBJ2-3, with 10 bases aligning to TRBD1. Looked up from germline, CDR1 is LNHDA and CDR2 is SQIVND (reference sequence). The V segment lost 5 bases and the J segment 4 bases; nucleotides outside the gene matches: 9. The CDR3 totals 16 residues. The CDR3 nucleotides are TGTGCCAGTAGTCGGGGGGGACAGGGGACTGCAGATACGCAGTATTTT. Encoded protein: CASSRGGQGTADTQYF.

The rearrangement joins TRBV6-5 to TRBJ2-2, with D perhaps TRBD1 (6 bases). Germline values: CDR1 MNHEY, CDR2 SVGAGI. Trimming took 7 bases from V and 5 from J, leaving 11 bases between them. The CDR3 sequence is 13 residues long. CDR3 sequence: CASTYRATGELFF. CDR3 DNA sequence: TGTGCCAGCACCTACAGGGCGACCGGGGAGCTGTTTTTT.

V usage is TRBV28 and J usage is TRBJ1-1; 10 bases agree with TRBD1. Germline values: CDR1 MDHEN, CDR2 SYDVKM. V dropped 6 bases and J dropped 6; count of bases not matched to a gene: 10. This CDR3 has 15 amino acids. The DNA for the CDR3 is TGTGCCAGCAGCCCCAGGAGACAGGGGGCGCCTGAAGCTTTCTTT. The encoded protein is CASSPRRQGAPEAFF.

The CDR3 sequence: CASSRGISGRLGETQYF. In DNA form, the CDR3 reads TGTGCCAGTAGTAGAGGGATTAGCGGGAGGTTAGGAGAGACCCAGTACTTC. The chain employs TRBV19 and TRBJ2-5; 10 nucleotides line up with TRBD2. Trimming took 4 bases from V and 4 from J; bases not matched to a gene: 12. The CDR3 is made up of 17 amino acids. The germline V gene encodes CDR1 LNHDA and CDR2 SQIVND (reference sequence).

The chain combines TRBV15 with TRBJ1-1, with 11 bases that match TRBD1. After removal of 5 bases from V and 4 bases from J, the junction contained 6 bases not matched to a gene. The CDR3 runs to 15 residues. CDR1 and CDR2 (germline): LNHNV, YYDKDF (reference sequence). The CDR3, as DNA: TGTGCCACCAGCGGGGGGACAGGGGGGCGCACTGAAGCTTTCTTT. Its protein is CATSGGTGGRTEAFF.

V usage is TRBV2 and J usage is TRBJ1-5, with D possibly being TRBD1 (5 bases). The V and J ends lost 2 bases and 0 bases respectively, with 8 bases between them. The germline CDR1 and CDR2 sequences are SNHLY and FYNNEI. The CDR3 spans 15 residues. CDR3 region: CASSEQGNSNQPQHF. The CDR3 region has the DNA TGTGCCAGCAGTGAACAGGGAAATAGCAATCAGCCCCAGCATTTT. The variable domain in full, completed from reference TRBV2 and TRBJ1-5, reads EPEVTQTPSHQVTQMGQEVILRCVPISNHLYFYWYRQILGQKVEFLVSFYNNEISEKSEIFDDQFSVERPDGSNFTLKIRSTKLEDSAMYFCASSEQGNSNQPQHFGDGTRLSIL.

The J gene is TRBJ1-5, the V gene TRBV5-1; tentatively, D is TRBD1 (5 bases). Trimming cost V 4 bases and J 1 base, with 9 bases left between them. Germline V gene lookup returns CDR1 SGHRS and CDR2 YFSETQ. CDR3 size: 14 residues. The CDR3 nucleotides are TGCGCCAGCAGCCCGGGACTGAGCAATCAGCCCCAGCATTTT. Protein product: CASSPGLSNQPQHF.

For the CDR3, the DNA is TGTGCCACCAGCAGAGGGAGGGGTAAGAGCCAGCCCCAGCATTTT. Residues: CATSRGRGKSQPQHF. V usage is TRBV15 and J usage is TRBJ1-5; TRBD1 might be the D (5 bases). CDR3 length: 15 amino acids. V lost 1 base to trimming and J lost 7 bases, with 14 bases between them. Germline CDR1 reads LNHNV; CDR2 reads YYDKDF (reference sequence).

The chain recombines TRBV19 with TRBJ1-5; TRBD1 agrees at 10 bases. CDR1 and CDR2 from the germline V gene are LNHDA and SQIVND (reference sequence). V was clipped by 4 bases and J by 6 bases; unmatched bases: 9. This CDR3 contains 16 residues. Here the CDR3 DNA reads TGTGCCAGTAGTACACATCGACAGGGGGCGGGTCAGCCCCAGCATTTT. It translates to CASSTHRQGAGQPQHF.

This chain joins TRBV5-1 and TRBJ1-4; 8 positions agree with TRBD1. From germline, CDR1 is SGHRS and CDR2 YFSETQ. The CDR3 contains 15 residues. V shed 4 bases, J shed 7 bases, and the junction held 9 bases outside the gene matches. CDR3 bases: TGCGCCAGCAGCCCTAGTACAGGGGGTGGTGAAAAACTGTTTTTT. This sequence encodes CASSPSTGGGEKLFF.

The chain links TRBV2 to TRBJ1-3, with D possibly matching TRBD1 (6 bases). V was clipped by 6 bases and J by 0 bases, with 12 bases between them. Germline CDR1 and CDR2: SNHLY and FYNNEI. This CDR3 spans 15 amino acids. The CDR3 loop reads CASRIRDISGNTIYF. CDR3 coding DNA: TGTGCCAGCAGGATCCGGGACATCTCTGGAAACACCATATATTTT.

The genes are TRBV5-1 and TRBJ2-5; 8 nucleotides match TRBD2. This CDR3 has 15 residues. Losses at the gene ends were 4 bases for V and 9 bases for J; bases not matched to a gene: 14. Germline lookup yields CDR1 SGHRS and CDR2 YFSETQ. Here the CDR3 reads CASSQSTGTRGAQYF. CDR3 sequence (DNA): TGCGCCAGCAGCCAGTCTACCGGGACTAGAGGGGCCCAGTACTTC.

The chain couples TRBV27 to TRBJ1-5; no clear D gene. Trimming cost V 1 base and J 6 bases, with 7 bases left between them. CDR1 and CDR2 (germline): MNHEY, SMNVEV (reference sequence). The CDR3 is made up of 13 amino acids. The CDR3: CASSLLASQPQHF. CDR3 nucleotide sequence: TGTGCCAGCAGTTTATTGGCCAGTCAGCCCCAGCATTTT.

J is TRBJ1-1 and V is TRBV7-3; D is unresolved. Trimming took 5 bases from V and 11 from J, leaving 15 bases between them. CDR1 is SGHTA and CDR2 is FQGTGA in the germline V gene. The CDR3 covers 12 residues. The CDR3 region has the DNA TGTGCCAGCAGCCCCGTCGGTGGAGTGGCTTTCTTT. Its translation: CASSPVGGVAFF.

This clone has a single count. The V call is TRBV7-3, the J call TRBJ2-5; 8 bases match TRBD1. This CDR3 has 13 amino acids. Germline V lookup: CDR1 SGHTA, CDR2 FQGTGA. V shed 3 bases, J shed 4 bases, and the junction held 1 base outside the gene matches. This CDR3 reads CASSFDRGETQYF. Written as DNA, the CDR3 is TGTGCCAGCAGCTTTGACAGGGGAGAGACCCAGTACTTC.

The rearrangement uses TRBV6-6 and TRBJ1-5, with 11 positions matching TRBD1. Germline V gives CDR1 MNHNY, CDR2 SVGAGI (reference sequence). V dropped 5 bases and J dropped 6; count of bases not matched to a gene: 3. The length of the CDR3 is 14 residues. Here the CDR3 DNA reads TGTGCCAGCAGTCAAGGGACAGGGGGTCAGCCCCAGCATTTT. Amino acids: CASSQGTGGQPQHF.

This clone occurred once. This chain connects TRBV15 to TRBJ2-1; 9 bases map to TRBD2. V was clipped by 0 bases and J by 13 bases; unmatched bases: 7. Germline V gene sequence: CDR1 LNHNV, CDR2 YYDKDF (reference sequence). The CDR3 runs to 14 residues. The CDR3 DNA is TGTGCCACCAGCAGAGACGCGCGGGAGGGCGGCCAGTTCTTC. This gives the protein CATSRDAREGGQFF.

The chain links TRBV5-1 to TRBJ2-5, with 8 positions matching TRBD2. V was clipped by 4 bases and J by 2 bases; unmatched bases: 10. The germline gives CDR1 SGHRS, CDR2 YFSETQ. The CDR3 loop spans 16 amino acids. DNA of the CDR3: TGCGCCAGCAGCCCACCGGGACTAGTGGGACAAGAGACCCAGTACTTC. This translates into CASSPPGLVGQETQYF.

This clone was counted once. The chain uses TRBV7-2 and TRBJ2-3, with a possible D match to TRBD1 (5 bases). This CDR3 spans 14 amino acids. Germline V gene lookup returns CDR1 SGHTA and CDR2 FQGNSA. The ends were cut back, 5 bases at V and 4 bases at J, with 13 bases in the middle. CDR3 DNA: TGTGCCAGCAGCACAGGCCCAGGGTCAGATACGCAGTATTTT. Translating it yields CASSTGPGSDTQYF.